The 10 T cell receptor beta chains in this list originate from one sample, sequenced in a study of radiation and T cells in renal cell carcinoma (dated by TCRdb to 2019 to 2021). Libraries were built with the immunoSEQ multiplex PCR assay. As stored in TCRdb, this immuneACCESS dataset retains in-frame rearrangements with V and J assigned. A fraction of the clones does not appear; measured against another copy, unresolved V genes explain less than half of the discrepancy, and the remainder lacks a known reason. This sample lists around 60,000 clones; about 80% were detected once. Together, the top ten hold about 7% of the sample. The meaning of the sample's time point label: blood 2 weeks post-SBRT. The treatment or condition tag for this specimen amounts to: 15 Gy SBRT to primary tumor, nephrectomy 4 weeks later. The source was blood, collected from a patient whose treatment included radiotherapy and nephrectomy. Receptors originate from a man in his 60s with renal cell carcinoma.

V usage is TRBV5-1 and J usage is TRBJ2-5; 14 positions agree with TRBD2. The CDR3 spans 18 residues. The germline V gene encodes CDR1 SGHRS and CDR2 YFSETQ. V was pared by 0 bases and J by 3 bases, with 7 bases of the junction left unmatched. CDR3 loop: CASSLVAGLAGVEETQYF. The CDR3 DNA follows: TGCGCCAGCAGCTTGGTGGCGGGACTAGCGGGAGTCGAAGAGACCCAGTACTTC.

The chain has TRBV5-6 and TRBJ1-2; TRBD1 is a possible D gene (5 bases). Per germline, CDR1 SGHDT and CDR2 YYEEEE. There are 16 residues in the CDR3. V was cut by 0 bases and J by 2 bases, with 14 bases left in between. CDR3: CASSLAGDPANYGYTF. CDR3 nucleotide sequence: TGTGCCAGCAGCTTGGCTGGGGACCCCGCGAACTATGGCTACACCTTC.

V and J are TRBV10-3 and TRBJ2-3, with 7 nucleotides matching TRBD2. Germline CDR1 and CDR2: ENHRY and SYGVKD. Trimming took 8 bases from V and 2 from J; bases not matched to a gene: 7. CDR3 length: 14 residues. CDR3 sequence (DNA): TGTGCCATCGGGGGGGGGTCTACCACAGATACGCAGTATTTT. Translation gives CAIGGGSTTDTQYF.

Notes on this clone: Other DNA variants within this sample encode the same CDR3. The chain employs TRBV18 and TRBJ2-5, with D uncertain. There are 11 residues in the CDR3. CDR1 is KGHSH and CDR2 is LQKENI in the germline V gene. The V gene lost 3 bases and the J gene lost 2 bases, with 1 base spanning the gap. In DNA form, the CDR3 reads TGTGCCAGCTCACCGCAAGAGACCCAGTACTTC. Protein: CASSPQETQYF.

In nucleotides, the CDR3 is TGTGCCAGCAGTGAATATCAGGGGCCCTCCTACAATGAGCAGTTCTTC. This translates into CASSEYQGPSYNEQFF. The chain employs TRBV6-1 and TRBJ2-1; possibly TRBD1 for D (6 bases). Between the trimmed V and J ends, which lost 2 bases and 0 bases, there was a span of 11 bases. This CDR3 has 16 amino acids. Germline lookup yields CDR1 MNHNS and CDR2 SASEGT.

This clone is a singleton in its sample. The J gene is TRBJ2-1, the V gene TRBV7-2; 7 nucleotides agree with TRBD1. The germline V gene encodes CDR1 SGHTA and CDR2 FQGNSA. This CDR3 has 13 residues. After removal of 0 bases from V and 12 bases from J, the junction contained 5 bases not matched to a gene. CDR3 region: CASSLALDRAQFF. The CDR3 coding sequence is TGTGCCAGCAGCTTAGCCCTAGACAGGGCGCAGTTCTTC.

This clone appeared a few times. The rearrangement joins TRBV7-9 to TRBJ1-6, with 10 bases lining up with TRBD1. V lost 2 bases and J lost 6; bases outside the gene matches: 7. Germline V gives CDR1 SEHNR, CDR2 FQNEAQ (reference sequence). The CDR3 is 17 amino acids. The CDR3 region is CASSLRTGGLINSPLHF. The CDR3 DNA reads TGTGCCAGCAGCTTAAGGACAGGGGGACTCATTAATTCACCCCTCCACTTT.

The V call is TRBV7-9, the J call TRBJ2-7; 7 nucleotides line up with TRBD1. The trim removed 4 bases at V and 2 bases at J, leaving 2 bases unmatched. The CDR3 contains 13 residues. Germline loops: CDR1 SEHNR, CDR2 FQNEAQ (reference sequence). Here the CDR3 DNA reads TGTGCCAGCAGCTGGGACAGTGCCTACGAGCAGTACGTC. Its translation: CASSWDSAYEQYV.

The rearrangement uses TRBV29-1 and TRBJ2-2; 7 nucleotides agree with TRBD1. The CDR3 loop spans 14 amino acids. The V gene end was trimmed by 7 bases and the J gene end by 4 bases; junction bases not matched to a gene: 9. The germline gives CDR1 SQVTM, CDR2 ANQGSEA. The CDR3, as DNA: TGCAGCGCCGGGACAGTACGTAGCACCGGGGAGCTGTTTTTT. Translated: CSAGTVRSTGELFF.

This clone was counted only a few times. This sequence joins TRBV5-8 and TRBJ1-1, with a weak D call TRBD1 (6 bases). Germline loops: CDR1 SGHTS, CDR2 YDEGEE. V lost 4 bases to trimming and J lost 11 bases, with 12 bases between them. The CDR3 loop spans 11 amino acids. CDR3 nucleotides: TGTGCCAGCAGCACGCAGGGGCCGGCTTTCTTT. This translates into CASSTQGPAFF.